This T cell receptor beta chain was sequenced in a study of blood T cell repertoires in COVID-19. Looking at the study overall: Sites in the United States, Italy and Spain provided acute and convalescent COVID-19 samples. T cells, B-cell-depleted T cells, or PBMCs supplied cDNA or gDNA.

V dropped 5 bases and J dropped 4; count of bases not matched to a gene: 8. The V gene's germline CDR1 is SGHVS and CDR2 FQNEAQ. This CDR3 has 16 amino acids. Original processing methods: Amplification of reference gene primers was used by the study to estimate nucleated cell counts. TCRdb's table, derived via immunoSEQ multiplex PCR, lists solely in-frame clones and lacks some. The V and J calls and clone size come from that table; D and trimming were worked out from the DNA. The table shows hundreds of thousands of clones, with around four fifths occurring only once. This clone showed up just once. This TCR was recovered from a woman of 80 years or more with active or convalescent COVID-19. Sequenced sample: peripheral blood. The rearrangement links TRBV7-8 to TRBJ2-2, with TRBD1 identical over 9 bases. The DNA for the CDR3 is TGTGCCAGCAGCCCGGGGACAGGGAAACCCACCGGGGAGCTGTTTTTT. It translates to CASSPGTGKPTGELFF.